Reported below is one TCR beta chain. Antigen specificity is unknown. V dropped 2 bases and J dropped 3 bases, with 6 bases sitting between them. This CDR3 region has 14 residues. Looked up from germline, CDR1 is SGHNT and CDR2 is YYREEE (reference sequence). Sequenced by immunoSEQ multiplex PCR; TCRdb stores in-frame clones only, minus some. The sample lists some 420,000 clones; over 75% were seen once. Treatment indicated: some 20 received Ad26.COV2.S at low or high dose, single or two shots; about 5 received placebo; per-sample allocation not given. Day 63 following the first vaccine or placebo injection was when the samples were taken. The data stem from a study of Ad26.COV2.S vaccination and SARS-CoV-2 variants. Points from the study as a whole: Spike-specific TCR breadth was greater after Ad26.COV2.S than placebo.

The sequenced sample was peripheral blood, obtained in a trial of Ad26.COV2.S vaccine versus placebo. The chain has TRBV5-4 and TRBJ2-6, with TRBD2 as a possible D gene (5 bases). The sequence was collected from a person aged 18-60 years who received the Ad26.COV2.S COVID-19 vaccine or a placebo. CDR3 in amino acids: CASSFRGGANVLTF. Written as DNA, the CDR3 is TGTGCCAGCAGCTTTCGGGGTGGGGCCAACGTCCTGACTTTC. The full variable domain, completed using reference TRBV5-4 and TRBJ2-6, is ETGVTQSPTHLIKTRGQQVTLRCSSQSGHNTVSWYQQALGQGPQFIFQYYREEENGRGNFPPRFSGLQFPNYSSELNVNALELDDSALYLCASSFRGGANVLTFGAGSRLTVL.